What follows are 32 T cell receptor beta chains derived from one specimen sequenced in a study of shared clonotypes between healthy human individuals (TCRdb year 2020). The library was built by means of the immunoSEQ multiplex PCR assay. This immuneACCESS table, as held by TCRdb, lists in-frame sequences with V and J called but not all clones. Of the missing ones, under half trace to an unresolved V gene in checked studies; the others have no known cause. This sample comprises a few hundred thousand clones, roughly 97% of them detected only once. The ten top clones hold roughly 0.05% of the sample. Sequencing was carried out using naive CD4+ T cells sorted from blood. The cell subset or site label corresponds to: CD45RA+ positively selected. Receptors originate from a woman in her twenties or thirties in good health.

The chain couples TRBV27 to TRBJ1-2; unclear D gene. The CDR3 is 13 residues long. CDR1 is MNHEY and CDR2 is SMNVEV in the germline V gene (reference sequence). The V gene lost 4 bases and the J gene lost 6 bases, with 12 bases spanning the gap. The CDR3 region has the DNA TGTGCCAGCAGTTCCCCCCAGGTTGATGGCTACACCTTC. Translation: CASSSPQVDGYTF.

The chain uses TRBV28 and TRBJ2-3, with 7 nucleotides matching TRBD2. Germline trimming cut 4 bases from V and 7 bases from J; bases unmatched to any gene: 11. The CDR3 loop spans 15 amino acids. Germline CDR1 and CDR2: MDHEN and SYDVKM. The CDR3 here is CASSSGGVRSYTQYF. The CDR3 nucleotides read TGTGCCAGCAGTTCGGGGGGAGTGAGATCCTATACGCAGTATTTT.

This clone came up once. The chain has TRBV6-1 and TRBJ2-7; TRBD2 might be the D (7 bases). Germline CDR1 MNHNS, CDR2 SASEGT. The V gene lost 1 base and the J gene lost 4 bases, with 14 bases spanning the gap. The length of the CDR3 is 15 residues. In nucleotides, the CDR3 is TGTGCCAGCAGTGAAGTGGGGGGGCTTGGGTACGAGCAGTACTTC. Translating it yields CASSEVGGLGYEQYF.

The CDR3 is CASSSRGPNTGELFF. DNA of the CDR3: TGTGCCAGCAGCTCGAGGGGGCCGAACACCGGGGAGCTGTTTTTT. This chain connects TRBV7-3 to TRBJ2-2, with TRBD1 identical over 7 bases. This CDR3 is built from 15 residues. CDR1 is SGHTA and CDR2 is FQGTGA in the germline V gene. Trimming at V came to 4 bases and at J to 0 bases, leaving 2 bases not matched to a gene.

This clone appeared once. A junction end diverges from the germline sequence, so it may reflect a read error. The V and J genes are TRBV29-1 and TRBJ2-1; D perhaps matches TRBD2 (5 bases). This CDR3 contains 12 residues. Germline CDR1 SQVTM, CDR2 ANQGSEA. This chain's CDR3 is CSAEGLLNEQFF. The CDR3 DNA reads TGCAGCGCTGAAGGACTCCTCAATGAGCAGTTCTTC.

Concerning this clone: Other DNA sequences from this sample encode an identical CDR3 as well. V gene TRBV20-1 combines with J gene TRBJ2-7; the D is unclear. The V and J ends lost 6 bases and 0 bases respectively, with 6 bases between them. Germline-derived CDR1 and CDR2 are DFQATT and SNEGSKA (reference sequence). This CDR3 is built from 11 residues. The CDR3 DNA sequence: TGCAGTGCGACCGGCTCCTACGAGCAGTACTTC. Translated, it gives CSATGSYEQYF.

The chain carries TRBV5-4 and TRBJ2-3; possible D gene TRBD2, 5 bases. This CDR3 has 15 residues. Germline lookup yields CDR1 SGHNT and CDR2 YYREEE (reference sequence). Trimming removed 0 bases from V and 4 bases from J, with 12 bases in between. The CDR3 region is CASSLDFAGADTQYF. CDR3 in DNA: TGTGCCAGCAGCTTGGACTTCGCCGGGGCAGATACGCAGTATTTT.

For the CDR3, the DNA is TGTGCCCGAGGCCAGGGAGGATATGGCTACACCTTC. The encoded protein is CARGQGGYGYTF. The V and J genes are TRBV30 and TRBJ1-2, with D possibly being TRBD1 (5 bases). The germline V gene encodes CDR1 GTSNPN and CDR2 SVGIG (reference sequence). The CDR3 is 12 residues long. The V gene lost 8 bases and the J gene lost 5 bases, with 15 bases spanning the gap.

CDR3 coding DNA: TGTGCCACCAGCAGAGTAAGGGGGTCCTACAATGAGCAGTTCTTC. Residues: CATSRVRGSYNEQFF. V is TRBV15 and J is TRBJ2-1; possibly TRBD1 for D (6 bases). The CDR3 loop spans 15 amino acids. Trimming cost V 1 base and J 1 base, with 8 bases left between them. Looked up from germline, CDR1 is LNHNV and CDR2 is YYDKDF (reference sequence). The full variable domain, rest sourced from reference TRBV15 and TRBJ2-1, is DAMVIQNPRYQVTQFGKPVTLSCSQTLNHNVMYWYQQKSSQAPKLLFHYYDKDFNNEADTPDNFQSRRPNTSFCFLDIRSPGLGDTAMYLCATSRVRGSYNEQFFGPGTRLTVL.

The chain links TRBV18 to TRBJ2-7, with 7 nucleotides matching TRBD1. V lost 5 bases to trimming and J lost 6 bases; unmatched junction nucleotides: 7. The CDR3 length is 13 residues. In germline, CDR1 is KGHSH, CDR2 LQKENI. The CDR3 coding sequence is TGTGCCAGCTCAGCTGACAGGGTCCGCGAGCAGTACTTC. Its protein product is CASSADRVREQYF.

The chain carries TRBV7-9 and TRBJ1-1; 8 bases agree with TRBD1. V dropped 5 bases and J dropped 10; count of bases not matched to a gene: 12. The length of the CDR3 is 14 residues. Germline V lookup: CDR1 SEHNR, CDR2 FQNEAQ (reference sequence). The CDR3 region has the DNA TGTGCCAGCAGCCCAGGGAGTACAGGGGGTCGAGCTTTCTTT. Translating it yields CASSPGSTGGRAFF.

The chain employs TRBV5-1 and TRBJ2-3; 8 bases map to TRBD1. The J segment lost 4 bases and the V segment lost 3 bases, leaving 1 base of the junction unmatched. Germline V gene lookup returns CDR1 SGHRS and CDR2 YFSETQ. CDR3 length: 13 residues. The CDR3, as DNA: TGCGCCAGCAGCTGGACAGGGCCAGATACGCAGTATTTT. Translating gives CASSWTGPDTQYF.

Of note for this clone: This sample includes further DNA sequences coding for the same CDR3. This rearrangement joins TRBV4-1 to TRBJ1-4; D unresolved. The CDR3 has 15 residues. Germline V gene data show CDR1 as MGHRA and CDR2 as YSYEKL. The V and J ends lost 3 bases and 0 bases respectively, with 8 bases between them. The CDR3 sequence: CASSQGTTTNEKLFF. In nucleotides, the CDR3 is TGCGCCAGCAGCCAGGGTACTACAACTAATGAAAAACTGTTTTTT.

CDR3: CASRSGTGGPYEQYF. Here the CDR3 DNA reads TGTGCCAGCAGATCGGGGACAGGGGGCCCTTACGAGCAGTACTTC. V and J are TRBV28 and TRBJ2-7; 12 bases are shared with TRBD1. Germline-derived CDR1 and CDR2 are MDHEN and SYDVKM. V lost 6 bases and J lost 4; bases outside the gene matches: 7. There are 15 residues in the CDR3.

The chain uses TRBV6-1 and TRBJ1-2; 8 bases agree with TRBD1. The CDR3 loop spans 16 amino acids. Germline V lookup: CDR1 MNHNS, CDR2 SASEGT. The V and J ends lost 3 bases and 8 bases, in that order; junction bases with no gene match: 14. For the CDR3, the DNA is TGTGCCAGCAGTGACCTTAACCCCGGGACAGGTGGAGGCTACACCTTC. It translates to CASSDLNPGTGGGYTF.

This chain connects TRBV16 to TRBJ1-2; no definite D call. Germline lookup yields CDR1 KGHSY and CDR2 FQNENV. The CDR3 is made up of 14 amino acids. Trimming pared 1 base from V and 2 bases from J, leaving 8 bases between. The CDR3 bases are TGTGCCAGCAGCCAATGGCTACAGAACTATGGCTACACCTTC. Its translation: CASSQWLQNYGYTF.

The CDR3 here is CASSQGTVVVGELFF. The CDR3 bases are TGCGCCAGCAGCCAGGGGACTGTCGTAGTCGGGGAGCTGTTTTTT. The chain combines TRBV4-1 with TRBJ2-2, with D maybe TRBD2 (6 bases). Trimming took 3 bases from V and 7 from J, leaving 15 bases between them. This CDR3 region has 15 residues. Germline V lookup: CDR1 MGHRA, CDR2 YSYEKL.

The rearrangement links TRBV19 to TRBJ1-2; D is ambiguous. The germline V and J ends were trimmed by 3 bases and 7 bases, with 21 bases remaining between them. The CDR3 spans 16 residues. Germline V gene sequence: CDR1 LNHDA, CDR2 SQIVND (reference sequence). The DNA of the CDR3 is TGTGCCAGTAGTATTCCGTTGTCAGCACTTTCTCCTGGCTACACCTTC. It codes for CASSIPLSALSPGYTF.

J is TRBJ2-7 and V is TRBV28; tentatively, D is TRBD1 or TRBD2 (6 bases each). The CDR3 contains 14 residues. V lost 3 bases and J lost 2, with 11 bases in between. The germline gives CDR1 MDHEN, CDR2 SYDVKM. The CDR3 is CASSFVGGAYEQYF. The DNA of the CDR3 is TGTGCCAGCAGTTTTGTCGGGGGCGCCTACGAGCAGTACTTC. The whole variable domain, remainder taken from reference TRBV28 and TRBJ2-7, is DVKVTQSSRYLVKRTGEKVFLECVQDMDHENMFWYRQDPGLGLRLIYFSYDVKMKEKGDIPEGYSVSREKKERFSLILESASTNQTSMYLCASSFVGGAYEQYFGPGTRLTVT.

The count of this clone is one. This rearrangement joins TRBV4-1 to TRBJ1-3; D unresolved. The CDR3 is made up of 17 amino acids. From germline, CDR1 is MGHRA and CDR2 YSYEKL. Trimming took 0 bases from V and 2 from J, leaving 14 bases between them. CDR3: CASSQDSEGVPGNTIYF. CDR3 DNA sequence: TGCGCCAGCAGCCAAGATTCGGAGGGAGTACCTGGAAACACCATATATTTT.

The chain joins TRBV6-5 to TRBJ2-1; D is perhaps TRBD1 or TRBD2 (5 bases each). There are 15 residues in the CDR3. Germline V gives CDR1 MNHEY, CDR2 SVGAGI. Trimming stripped 6 bases from V and 1 base from J, with 13 bases between. CDR3 loop: CASSRGPISYNEQFF. CDR3 sequence (DNA): TGTGCCAGCAGCCGGGGACCGATATCCTACAATGAGCAGTTCTTC.

The chain couples TRBV18 to TRBJ2-5; TRBD2 matches at 12 bases. This CDR3 region has 14 residues. Per the germline V gene, CDR1 is KGHSH and CDR2 is LQKENI. The junction had 0 bases not matched to a gene; V was cut back by 5 bases and J by 2 bases. DNA for the CDR3: TGTGCCAGCTCAGGACTAGCGGGACAAGAGACCCAGTACTTC. It codes for CASSGLAGQETQYF.

The chain couples TRBV5-1 to TRBJ2-3; 11 nucleotides agree with TRBD2. V shed 0 bases and J 6 bases; nucleotides not matched to a gene: 9. The germline CDR1 and CDR2 sequences are SGHRS and YFSETQ. This CDR3 is built from 17 residues. The CDR3 nucleotides are TGCGCCAGCAGCTTGGTTCGCCTAGCGGGAGGAGTGGATACGCAGTATTTT. As protein: CASSLVRLAGGVDTQYF.

V and J are TRBV14 and TRBJ2-3, with D perhaps matching TRBD2 (6 bases). The germline V gene encodes CDR1 SGHDN and CDR2 FVKESK. The CDR3 is 17 amino acids. Trimming stripped 4 bases from V and 2 bases from J, with 19 bases between. CDR3: CASSPNPMGLNTDTQYF. The CDR3 region has the DNA TGTGCCAGCAGCCCCAACCCCATGGGACTTAACACAGATACGCAGTATTTT. Full variable domain (missing parts from reference TRBV14 and TRBJ2-3): EAGVTQFPSHSVIEKGQTVTLRCDPISGHDNLYWYRRVMGKEIKFLLHFVKESKQDESGMPNNRFLAERTGGTYSTLKVQPAELEDSGVYFCASSPNPMGLNTDTQYFGPGTRLTVL.

J is TRBJ1-5 and V is TRBV19; TRBD1 is a possible D gene (5 bases). The V and J ends lost 4 bases and 7 bases respectively, with 11 bases between them. Germline-derived CDR1 and CDR2 are LNHDA and SQIVND (reference sequence). The CDR3 runs to 13 residues. DNA of the CDR3: TGTGCCAGTAGTAGCCAGGGTGGCCAGCCCCAGCATTTT. Translated: CASSSQGGQPQHF.

V usage is TRBV5-1 and J usage is TRBJ2-7; D gene unclear. This CDR3 has 14 residues. V dropped 3 bases and J dropped 3 bases, with 13 bases sitting between them. From germline, CDR1 is SGHRS and CDR2 YFSETQ. Written as DNA, the CDR3 is TGCGCCAGCAGCTACCTTGGCGAGAGCTACGAGCAGTACTTC. As protein: CASSYLGESYEQYF. Drawing the rest from reference TRBV5-1 and TRBJ2-7, the complete variable domain is KAGVTQTPRYLIKTRGQQVTLSCSPISGHRSVSWYQQTPGQGLQFLFEYFSETQRNKGNFPGRFSGRQFSNSRSEMNVSTLELGDSALYLCASSYLGESYEQYFGPGTRLTVT.

The chain recombines TRBV2 with TRBJ2-5, with 9 nucleotides matching TRBD2. Germline lookup yields CDR1 SNHLY and CDR2 FYNNEI. Unmatched junction bases numbered 5, after V lost 1 base and J lost 5 bases. The CDR3 loop spans 15 amino acids. In DNA, the CDR3 is TGTGCCAGCAGTGAAGTAGCGGGAGTCGGGGAGACCCAGTACTTC. Protein sequence: CASSEVAGVGETQYF.

This clone was picked up one time. V gene TRBV4-1 combines with J gene TRBJ2-2, with TRBD1 matching over 8 bases. Per the germline V gene, CDR1 is MGHRA and CDR2 is YSYEKL. Losses at the gene ends were 3 bases for V and 2 bases for J; bases not matched to a gene: 5. CDR3 size: 16 residues. The CDR3 coding sequence is TGCGCCAGCAGCCACGGGACAGGTACCAACACCGGGGAGCTGTTTTTT. Protein product: CASSHGTGTNTGELFF.

The genes are TRBV6-5 and TRBJ1-1; no clear D. The germline V gene encodes CDR1 MNHEY and CDR2 SVGAGI. Trimming took 0 bases from V and 6 from J, leaving 14 bases between them. The CDR3 has 15 residues. The CDR3 sequence: CASSYSTSTIPEAFF. CDR3 DNA sequence: TGTGCCAGCAGTTACTCGACCAGCACTATCCCTGAAGCTTTCTTT.

In its sample, this clone was seen once. This rearrangement joins TRBV5-1 to TRBJ2-7; 9 positions agree with TRBD2. The J segment lost 3 bases and the V segment lost 4 bases, leaving 14 bases of the junction unmatched. The CDR3 has 17 residues. Germline-derived CDR1 and CDR2 are SGHRS and YFSETQ. CDR3 sequence: CASSPHQAGGYLYEQYF. The CDR3 DNA is TGCGCCAGCAGCCCCCATCAAGCGGGAGGTTACCTCTACGAGCAGTACTTC.

The CDR3 is CASSREDPRNQPQHF. Written as DNA, the CDR3 is TGTGCCAGTAGTAGAGAGGACCCCCGCAATCAGCCCCAGCATTTT. This chain connects TRBV19 to TRBJ1-5; no clear D. V shed 4 bases and J shed 2 bases, with 12 bases lying between them. This CDR3 comprises 15 residues. Germline V gene lookup returns CDR1 LNHDA and CDR2 SQIVND (reference sequence).

In this sample, this clone turned up once. The CDR3 DNA reads TGTGCCAGCAGCTCGGACGGGGGGACAGGAAAGGGAGGCTACACCTTC. Amino acid sequence: CASSSDGGTGKGGYTF. The chain employs TRBV7-2 and TRBJ1-2, with 8 nucleotides matching TRBD1. V was clipped by 4 bases and J by 8 bases; unmatched bases: 15. This CDR3 contains 16 residues. Looked up from germline, CDR1 is SGHTA and CDR2 is FQGNSA. Combining the CDR3 with reference TRBV7-2 and TRBJ1-2 gives the whole variable domain GAGVSQSPSNKVTEKGKDVELRCDPISGHTALYWYRQSLGQGLEFLIYFQGNSAPDKSGLPSDRFSAERTGGSVSTLTIQRTQQEDSAVYLCASSSDGGTGKGGYTFGSGTRLTVV.